This T cell receptor (beta chain) was recorded in a study of CD8 T cells in ankylosing spondylitis. This clonotype appeared many times. The germline gives CDR1 SGHTA, CDR2 FQGNSA. This CDR3 has 17 amino acids. After removal of 5 bases from V and 3 bases from J, the junction contained 14 bases not matched to a gene. For TCR beta, libraries came from quantitative 5'-RACE with molecular barcodes. TCRdb fed the 5' RACE reads into MiXCR, producing one record per CDR3 protein. The table has under 250,000 distinct CDR3 sequences, roughly 8.2% seen once; the top ten hold 4.5% to 5%. The TCR was taken from a female donor with ankylosing spondylitis or in good health (not recorded which). The chain links TRBV7-2 to TRBJ2-3; 7 bases match TRBD2. The sample taken for sequencing was blood, either unsorted or a sorted T cell fraction (not recorded which). The CDR3 reads CASSKPVSSGPTDTQYF. The CDR3 nucleotides are TGTGCCAGCAGCAAACCGGTGTCTAGCGGCCCAACAGATACGCAGTATTTT.